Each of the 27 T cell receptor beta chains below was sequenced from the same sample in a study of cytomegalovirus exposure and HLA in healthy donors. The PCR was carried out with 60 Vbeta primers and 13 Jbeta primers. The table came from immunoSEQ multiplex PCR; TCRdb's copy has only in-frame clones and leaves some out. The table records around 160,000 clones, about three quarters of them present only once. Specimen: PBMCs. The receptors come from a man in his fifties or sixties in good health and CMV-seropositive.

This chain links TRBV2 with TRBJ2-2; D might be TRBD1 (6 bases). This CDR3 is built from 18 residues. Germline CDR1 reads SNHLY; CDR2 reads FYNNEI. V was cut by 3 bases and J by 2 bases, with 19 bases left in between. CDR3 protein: CASSEGSGTRANTGELFF. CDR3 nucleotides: TGTGCCAGCAGTGAGGGGTCCGGGACACGGGCTAACACCGGGGAGCTGTTTTTT.

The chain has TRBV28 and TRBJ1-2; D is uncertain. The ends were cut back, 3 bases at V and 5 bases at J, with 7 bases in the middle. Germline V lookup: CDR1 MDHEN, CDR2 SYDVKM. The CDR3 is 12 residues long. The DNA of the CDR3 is TGTGCCAGCAGTTTCGACAAATATGGCTACACCTTC. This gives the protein CASSFDKYGYTF.

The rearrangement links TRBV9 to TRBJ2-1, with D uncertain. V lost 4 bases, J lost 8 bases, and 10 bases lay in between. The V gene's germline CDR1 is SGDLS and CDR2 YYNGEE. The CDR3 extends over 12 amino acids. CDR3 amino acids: CASSFRGDEQFF. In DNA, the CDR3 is TGTGCCAGCAGCTTTCGAGGCGATGAGCAGTTCTTC.

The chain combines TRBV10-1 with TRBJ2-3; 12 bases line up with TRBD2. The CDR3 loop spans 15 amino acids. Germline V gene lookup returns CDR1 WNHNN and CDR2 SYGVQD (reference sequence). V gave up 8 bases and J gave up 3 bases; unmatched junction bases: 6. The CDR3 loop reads CASGRTSGDTDTQYF. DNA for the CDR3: TGCGCCAGCGGACGGACTAGCGGGGATACAGATACGCAGTATTTT.

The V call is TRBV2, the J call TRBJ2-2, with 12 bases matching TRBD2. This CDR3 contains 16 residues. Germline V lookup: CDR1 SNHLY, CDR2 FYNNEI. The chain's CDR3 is CVKYSLAGGSGGELFF. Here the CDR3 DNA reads TGTGTTAAGTACTCCCTAGCGGGGGGGTCGGGCGGGGAGCTGTTTTTT.

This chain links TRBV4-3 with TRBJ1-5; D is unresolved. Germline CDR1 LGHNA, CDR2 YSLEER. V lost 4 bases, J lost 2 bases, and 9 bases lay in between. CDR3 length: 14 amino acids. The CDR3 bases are TGCGCCAGCAGCCCTATCCAAGGCAATCAGCCCCAGCATTTT. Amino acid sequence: CASSPIQGNQPQHF.

CDR3 protein: CASTEGVEAFF. The CDR3 DNA reads as TGTGCCAGCACCGAGGGAGTGGAAGCTTTCTTT. The V gene is TRBV6-5, the J gene TRBJ1-1; D not resolved. The CDR3 has 11 residues. Trimming cost V 7 bases and J 8 bases, with 11 bases left between them. Germline V CDR1 and CDR2: MNHEY, SVGAGI.

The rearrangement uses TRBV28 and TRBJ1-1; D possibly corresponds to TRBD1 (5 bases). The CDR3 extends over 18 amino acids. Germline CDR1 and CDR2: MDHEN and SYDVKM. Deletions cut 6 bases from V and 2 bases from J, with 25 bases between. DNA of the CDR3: TGTGCCAGCAGCCAGGTTTGGATCCCGACAGCCTTAAACACTGAAGCTTTCTTT. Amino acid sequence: CASSQVWIPTALNTEAFF.

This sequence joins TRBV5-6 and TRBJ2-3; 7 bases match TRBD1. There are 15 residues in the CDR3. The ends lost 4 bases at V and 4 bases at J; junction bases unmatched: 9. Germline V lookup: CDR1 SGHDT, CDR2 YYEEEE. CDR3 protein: CASSGSQDRADTQYF. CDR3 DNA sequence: TGTGCCAGCAGCGGATCCCAAGACAGGGCAGATACGCAGTATTTT.

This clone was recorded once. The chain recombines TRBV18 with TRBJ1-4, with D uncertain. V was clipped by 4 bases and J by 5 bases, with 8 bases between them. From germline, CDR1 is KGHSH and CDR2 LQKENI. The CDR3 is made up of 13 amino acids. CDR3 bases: TGTGCCAGCTCACGGAGCCCAAATGAAAAACTGTTTTTT. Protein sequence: CASSRSPNEKLFF.

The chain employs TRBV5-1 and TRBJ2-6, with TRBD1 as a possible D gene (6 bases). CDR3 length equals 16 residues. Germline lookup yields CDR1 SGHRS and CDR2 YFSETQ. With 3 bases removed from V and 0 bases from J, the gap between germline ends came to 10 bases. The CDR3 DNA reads TGCGCCAGCAGCTCCAGGGACACCTCTGGGGCCAACGTCCTGACTTTC. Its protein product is CASSSRDTSGANVLTF.

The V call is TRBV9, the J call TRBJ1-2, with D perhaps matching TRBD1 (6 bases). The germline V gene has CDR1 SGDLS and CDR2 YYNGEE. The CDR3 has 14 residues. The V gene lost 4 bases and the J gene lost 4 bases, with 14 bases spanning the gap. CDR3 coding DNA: TGTGCCAGCAGCAAGCGGGGAGGGGGCTATGGCTACACCTTC. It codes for CASSKRGGGYGYTF.

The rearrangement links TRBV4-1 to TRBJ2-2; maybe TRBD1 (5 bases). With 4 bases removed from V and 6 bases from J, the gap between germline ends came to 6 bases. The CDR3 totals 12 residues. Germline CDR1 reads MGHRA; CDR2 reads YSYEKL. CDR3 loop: CASSRTSGELFF. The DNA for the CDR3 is TGCGCCAGCAGCCGGACATCCGGGGAGCTGTTTTTT.

CDR3 sequence reads: CASRKPGHGAFF. In DNA form, the CDR3 reads TGTGCCAGCAGGAAGCCGGGACACGGGGCTTTCTTT. The J gene is TRBJ1-1, the V gene TRBV6-5; a possible D gene is TRBD1 (6 bases). The CDR3 length is 12 residues. The ends were cut back, 6 bases at V and 11 bases at J, with 16 bases in the middle. From germline, CDR1 is MNHEY and CDR2 SVGAGI.

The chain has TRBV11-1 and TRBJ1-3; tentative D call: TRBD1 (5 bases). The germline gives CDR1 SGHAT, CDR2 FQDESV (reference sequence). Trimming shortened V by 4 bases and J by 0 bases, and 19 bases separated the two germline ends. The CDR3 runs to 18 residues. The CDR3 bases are TGTGCCAGCAGCTCACCCCACCTGACAGTCGGCTCTGGAAACACCATATATTTT. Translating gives CASSSPHLTVGSGNTIYF. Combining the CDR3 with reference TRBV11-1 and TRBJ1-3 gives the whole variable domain EAEVAQSPRYKITEKSQAVAFWCDPISGHATLYWYRQILGQGPELLVQFQDESVVDDSQLPKDRFSAERLKGVDSTLKIQPAELGDSAMYLCASSSPHLTVGSGNTIYFGEGSWLTVV.

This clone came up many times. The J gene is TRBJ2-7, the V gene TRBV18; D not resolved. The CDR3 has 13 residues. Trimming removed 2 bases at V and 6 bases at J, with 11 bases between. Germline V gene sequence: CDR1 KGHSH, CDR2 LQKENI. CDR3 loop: CASSPSGRGEQYF. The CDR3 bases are TGTGCCAGCTCACCATCGGGTCGAGGCGAGCAGTACTTC.

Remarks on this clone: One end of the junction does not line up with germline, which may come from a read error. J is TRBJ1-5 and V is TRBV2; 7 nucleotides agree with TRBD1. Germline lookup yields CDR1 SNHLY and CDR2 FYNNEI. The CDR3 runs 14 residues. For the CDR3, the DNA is TGTGCCAGCAGGGCTGACAGGGACAATAAGCCCCAGCATTTT. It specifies CASRADRDNKPQHF.

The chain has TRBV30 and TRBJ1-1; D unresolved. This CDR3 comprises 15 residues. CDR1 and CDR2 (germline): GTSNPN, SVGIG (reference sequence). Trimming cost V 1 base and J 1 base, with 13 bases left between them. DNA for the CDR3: TGTGCCTGGAGTGGAGGAGGACTTCCGAACACTGAAGCTTTCTTT. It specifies CAWSGGGLPNTEAFF.

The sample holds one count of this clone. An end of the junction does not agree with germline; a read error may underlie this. CDR3 nucleotides: TGTGCCAGCAGCTTAGGGCCCCTGACAGGGGCAGGGTTC. Translating it yields CASSLGPLTGAGF. The chain recombines TRBV7-8 with TRBJ1-2, with TRBD1 matching over 8 bases. The germline gives CDR1 SGHVS, CDR2 FQNEAQ. The CDR3 runs 13 residues.

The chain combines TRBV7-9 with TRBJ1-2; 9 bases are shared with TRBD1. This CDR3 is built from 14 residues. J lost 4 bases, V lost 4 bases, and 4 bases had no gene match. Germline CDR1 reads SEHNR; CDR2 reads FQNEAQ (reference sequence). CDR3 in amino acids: CASSSGTGTYGYTF. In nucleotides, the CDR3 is TGTGCCAGCAGCTCCGGGACAGGGACCTATGGCTACACCTTC.

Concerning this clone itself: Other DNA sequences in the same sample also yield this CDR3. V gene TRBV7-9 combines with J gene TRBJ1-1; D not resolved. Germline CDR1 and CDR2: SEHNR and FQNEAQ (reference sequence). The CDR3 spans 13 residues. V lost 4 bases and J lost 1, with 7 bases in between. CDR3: CASSSRGNTEAFF. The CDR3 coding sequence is TGTGCCAGCAGCTCGCGGGGGAACACTGAAGCTTTCTTT.

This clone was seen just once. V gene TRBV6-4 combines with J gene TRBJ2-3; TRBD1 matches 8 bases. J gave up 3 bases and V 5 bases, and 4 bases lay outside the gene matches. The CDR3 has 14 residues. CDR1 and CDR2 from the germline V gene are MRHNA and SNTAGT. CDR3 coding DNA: TGTGCCAGCAGTCCCAGACAGGGGACAGATACGCAGTATTTT. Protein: CASSPRQGTDTQYF.

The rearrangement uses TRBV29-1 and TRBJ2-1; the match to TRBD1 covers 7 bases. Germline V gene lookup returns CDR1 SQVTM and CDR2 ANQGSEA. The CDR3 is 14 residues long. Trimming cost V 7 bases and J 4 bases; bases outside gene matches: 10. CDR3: CSDPRTGVYNEQFF. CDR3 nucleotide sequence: TGCAGCGACCCGAGGACAGGAGTTTACAATGAGCAGTTCTTC.

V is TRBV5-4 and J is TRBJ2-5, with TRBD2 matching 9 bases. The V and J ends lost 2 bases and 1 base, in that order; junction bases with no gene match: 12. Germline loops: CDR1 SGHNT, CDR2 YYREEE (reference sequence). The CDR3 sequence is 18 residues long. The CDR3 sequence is CASSLRVLSGGSQETQYF. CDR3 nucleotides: TGTGCCAGCAGCTTAAGGGTACTAAGCGGGGGGAGCCAAGAGACCCAGTACTTC.

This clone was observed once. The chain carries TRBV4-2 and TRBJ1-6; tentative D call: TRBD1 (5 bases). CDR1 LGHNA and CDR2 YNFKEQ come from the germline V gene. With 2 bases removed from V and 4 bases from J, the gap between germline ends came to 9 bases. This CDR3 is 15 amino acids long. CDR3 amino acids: CASSQQGRYNSPLHF. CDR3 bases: TGTGCCAGCAGCCAACAGGGTCGATATAATTCACCCCTCCACTTT.

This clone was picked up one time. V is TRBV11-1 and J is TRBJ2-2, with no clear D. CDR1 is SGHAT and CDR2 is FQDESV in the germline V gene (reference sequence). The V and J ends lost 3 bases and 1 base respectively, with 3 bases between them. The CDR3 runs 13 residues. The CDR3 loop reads CASSFMNTGELFF. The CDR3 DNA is TGTGCCAGCAGCTTTATGAACACCGGGGAGCTGTTTTTT. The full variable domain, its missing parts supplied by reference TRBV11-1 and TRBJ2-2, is EAEVAQSPRYKITEKSQAVAFWCDPISGHATLYWYRQILGQGPELLVQFQDESVVDDSQLPKDRFSAERLKGVDSTLKIQPAELGDSAMYLCASSFMNTGELFFGEGSRLTVL.

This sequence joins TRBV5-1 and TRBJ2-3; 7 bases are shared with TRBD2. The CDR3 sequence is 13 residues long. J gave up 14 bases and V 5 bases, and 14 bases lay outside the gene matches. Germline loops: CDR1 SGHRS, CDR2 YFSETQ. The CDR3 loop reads CASSGEGSHVRYF. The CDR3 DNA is TGCGCCAGCAGTGGGGAGGGGTCCCACGTTAGGTATTTT.